The 32 T cell receptor beta chains below come from one sample, sequenced in a study of T-cell memory formation after mild COVID-19. TCRdb re-derived calls from the 5' RACE reads in MiXCR, one entry per CDR3 protein. Among roughly 48,000 distinct CDR3 sequences listed, less than 35% were seen once. Sequenced material: PBMCs or a T cell subset sorted from them (not recorded which). The receptors stem from a man between 18 and 29 years old who had mild COVID-19 (a few samples of this study predate the infection). Cell type and time point are not known.

The V call is TRBV4-3, the J call TRBJ2-3; possibly TRBD1 or TRBD2 for D (5 bases each). V shed 0 bases and J shed 2 bases, with 12 bases lying between them. This CDR3 is 16 amino acids long. Germline values: CDR1 LGHNA, CDR2 YSLEER. The CDR3 loop reads CASSQDVGTTTDTQYF. The CDR3 DNA is TGCGCCAGCAGCCAAGACGTCGGGACGACCACAGATACGCAGTATTTT.

V is TRBV2 and J is TRBJ2-1, with D possibly being TRBD1 or TRBD2 (6 bases each). The CDR3 is 11 amino acids. The V and J ends lost 10 bases and 7 bases respectively, with 11 bases between them. From germline, CDR1 is SNHLY and CDR2 FYNNEI. CDR3 residues: CATRGGNEQFF. The DNA for the CDR3 is TGTGCCACCCGAGGGGGGAATGAGCAGTTCTTC.

This rearrangement joins TRBV20-1 to TRBJ2-7, with 10 bases matching TRBD2. The CDR3 runs to 14 residues. Germline V gives CDR1 DFQATT, CDR2 SNEGSKA (reference sequence). Losses at the gene ends were 6 bases for V and 3 bases for J; bases not matched to a gene: 8. CDR3 nucleotides: TGCAGTGCCCGCACTAGCGGGGCCGTCTACGAGCAGTACGTC. As protein: CSARTSGAVYEQYV.

This clonotype was counted between two and nine times. The chain recombines TRBV18 with TRBJ1-5, with no clear D. CDR3 length: 14 residues. The germline V gene has CDR1 KGHSH and CDR2 LQKENI. V lost 4 bases and J lost 3, with 10 bases in between. The CDR3 DNA reads TGTGCCAGCTCACAGGTAACCACCAATCAGCCCCAGCATTTT. It encodes CASSQVTTNQPQHF.

The gene calls are TRBV12-3 or TRBV12-4 and TRBJ2-2; 10 positions agree with TRBD1. The CDR3 is 15 residues long. The V and J ends lost 7 bases and 5 bases, in that order; junction bases with no gene match: 7. CDR3 coding DNA: TGTGCCAGCACCAGAGACAGGGGGCCGACCGGGGAGCTGTTTTTT. It translates to CASTRDRGPTGELFF.

V gene TRBV7-3 combines with J gene TRBJ2-3; D may be TRBD1 or TRBD2 (5 bases each). The CDR3 runs 15 residues. V dropped 2 bases and J dropped 2 bases, with 11 bases sitting between them. CDR1 is SGHTA and CDR2 is FQGTGA in the germline V gene. CDR3 in amino acids: CASSLQGEFTDTQYF. The CDR3 DNA sequence: TGTGCCAGCAGCTTACAAGGGGAGTTCACAGATACGCAGTATTTT.

The chain couples TRBV28 to TRBJ2-7; 9 bases fit TRBD1. V was pared by 6 bases and J by 4 bases, with 4 bases of the junction left unmatched. The CDR3 loop spans 13 amino acids. CDR1 MDHEN and CDR2 SYDVKM come from the germline V gene. The CDR3 is CASSADRGYEQYV. DNA of the CDR3: TGTGCCAGCAGCGCCGACAGGGGGTACGAGCAGTACGTC.

This clonotype has a handful of counts. The chain is built from TRBV11-2 and TRBJ2-5; D is possibly TRBD2 (5 bases). The CDR3 totals 15 residues. V was trimmed by 1 base and J by 3 bases, leaving 12 bases between them. CDR1 SGHAT and CDR2 FQNNGV come from the germline V gene. CDR3 amino acids: CASSLGHRGKETQYF. The CDR3 DNA follows: TGTGCCAGCAGCTTAGGACATCGGGGTAAAGAGACCCAGTACTTC.

The chain combines TRBV24-1 with TRBJ2-1; 8 nucleotides align to TRBD1. The CDR3 contains 17 residues. Germline V gene lookup returns CDR1 KGHDR and CDR2 SFDVKD. The J segment lost 8 bases and the V segment lost 9 bases, leaving 20 bases of the junction unmatched. CDR3 sequence (DNA): TGTGCCACCTCAGCTACCCCGGGACAGGATTATCGGGATGAGCAGTTCTTC. It is translated as CATSATPGQDYRDEQFF.

In its sample, this clonotype was seen a few times. The J gene is TRBJ2-2, the V gene TRBV4-3; 10 nucleotides agree with TRBD1. The CDR3 contains 17 residues. With V trimmed by 0 bases and J by 7 bases, 8 bases remained unmatched. CDR1 and CDR2 (germline): LGHNA, YSLEER. Written as DNA, the CDR3 is TGCGCCAGCAGCCAAGAGCTGACAGGGGGCTGGGGCGGGGAGCTGTTTTTT. It specifies CASSQELTGGWGGELFF.

This clonotype was detected a few times. V is TRBV4-3 and J is TRBJ2-5, with 7 positions matching TRBD1. CDR3 size: 14 residues. Germline V gene lookup returns CDR1 LGHNA and CDR2 YSLEER. Trimming at V came to 2 bases and at J to 4 bases, leaving 4 bases not matched to a gene. CDR3 coding DNA: TGCGCCAGCAGCCAACGGGCAGGGGGAGAGACCCAGTACTTC. This codes for CASSQRAGGETQYF.

J is TRBJ2-5 and V is TRBV7-9; 9 nucleotides agree with TRBD1. Germline lookup yields CDR1 SEHNR and CDR2 FQNEAQ (reference sequence). The V gene end was trimmed by 5 bases and the J gene end by 7 bases; junction bases not matched to a gene: 14. CDR3 length: 16 residues. CDR3 DNA sequence: TGTGCCAGCAGCCCCGGAGGGGACAGGGACCAGGGGACCCAGTACTTC. This codes for CASSPGGDRDQGTQYF.

This clonotype was found a few times. The J gene is TRBJ2-2, the V gene TRBV27; 8 positions agree with TRBD2. The junction had 7 bases not matched to a gene; V was cut back by 3 bases and J by 7 bases. Germline V gives CDR1 MNHEY, CDR2 SMNVEV (reference sequence). CDR3 length: 15 residues. The CDR3 bases are TGTGCCAGCAGTTTTAGCGGGACCGAGAACGGGGAGCTGTTTTTT. Protein product: CASSFSGTENGELFF.

The genes are TRBV4-3 and TRBJ2-2; D is unclear. CDR3 size: 15 residues. V dropped 0 bases and J dropped 1 base, with 6 bases sitting between them. Per the germline V gene, CDR1 is LGHNA and CDR2 is YSLEER. The CDR3 here is CASSQDHGNTGELFF. In DNA, the CDR3 is TGCGCCAGCAGCCAAGATCATGGGAACACCGGGGAGCTGTTTTTT.

This clonotype was seen a few times. This rearrangement joins TRBV30 to TRBJ2-3; D is uncertain. Germline values: CDR1 GTSNPN, CDR2 SVGIG (reference sequence). The CDR3 has 11 residues. V was clipped by 2 bases and J by 0 bases, with 0 bases between them. The CDR3 is CAWSSTDTQYF. The DNA of the CDR3 is TGTGCCTGGAGTAGCACAGATACGCAGTATTTT.

The chain combines TRBV27 with TRBJ1-5; no firm D call. V was trimmed by 8 bases and J by 7 bases, leaving 9 bases between them. Germline CDR1 and CDR2: MNHEY and SMNVEV (reference sequence). The CDR3 is 11 amino acids. The CDR3 reads CASGERQPQHF. The DNA of the CDR3 is TGTGCCAGCGGAGAAAGGCAGCCCCAGCATTTT.

The J gene is TRBJ2-3, the V gene TRBV7-6, with D tentatively TRBD2 (7 bases). This CDR3 has 17 amino acids. Germline values: CDR1 SGHVS, CDR2 FNYEAQ. V dropped 4 bases and J dropped 3 bases, with 20 bases sitting between them. The CDR3 DNA follows: TGTGCCAGCAGCTCAAGAGCCGGGGGGCAAGAGACAGATACGCAGTATTTT. It specifies CASSSRAGGQETDTQYF.

V is TRBV9 and J is TRBJ2-2, with TRBD1 identical over 7 bases. From germline, CDR1 is SGDLS and CDR2 YYNGEE. J gave up 4 bases and V 3 bases, and 6 bases lay outside the gene matches. The CDR3 covers 15 residues. This chain's CDR3 is CASSEDTGVTGELFF. CDR3 coding DNA: TGTGCCAGCAGCGAGGATACAGGGGTCACCGGGGAGCTGTTTTTT. Together with reference TRBV9 and TRBJ2-2, the CDR3 gives the full variable domain: DSGVTQTPKHLITATGQRVTLRCSPRSGDLSVYWYQQSLDQGLQFLIQYYNGEERAKGNILERFSAQQFPDLHSELNLSSLELGDSALYFCASSEDTGVTGELFFGEGSRLTVL.

V gene TRBV3-1 combines with J gene TRBJ2-3; D is ambiguous. The CDR3 sequence is 14 residues long. The germline V gene encodes CDR1 LGHDT and CDR2 YNNKEL (reference sequence). Trimming removed 1 base from V and 6 bases from J, with 11 bases in between. CDR3 region: CASSQGNSVDTQYF. The CDR3 DNA is TGTGCCAGCAGCCAAGGAAACAGCGTGGATACGCAGTATTTT.

This clonotype was seen a handful of times. The genes are TRBV9 and TRBJ2-5; D not resolved. The CDR3 is 13 amino acids. The V gene's germline CDR1 is SGDLS and CDR2 YYNGEE. Trimming cost V 3 bases and J 0 bases, with 6 bases left between them. CDR3 in DNA: TGTGCCAGCAGCGCACAGTACCAAGAGACCCAGTACTTC. Protein sequence: CASSAQYQETQYF.

The chain is built from TRBV6-5 and TRBJ1-1, with TRBD1 as a possible D gene (5 bases). CDR3 length: 14 residues. Germline-derived CDR1 and CDR2 are MNHEY and SVGAGI. V lost 2 bases, J lost 2 bases, and 9 bases lay in between. The CDR3 bases are TGTGCCAGCAGTTACCAGGGACTAAACACTGAAGCTTTCTTT. Protein: CASSYQGLNTEAFF.

This clonotype showed up many times. The chain employs TRBV4-1 and TRBJ2-7; D possibly corresponds to TRBD1 (6 bases). The V gene lost 1 base and the J gene lost 1 base, with 23 bases spanning the gap. The CDR3 length is 19 residues. The germline CDR1 and CDR2 sequences are MGHRA and YSYEKL. The CDR3 coding sequence is TGCGCCAGCAGCCAAGGAGGGGTGTGGGCAGGGGCCGCTTCCTACGAGCAGTACTTC. This gives the protein CASSQGGVWAGAASYEQYF.

The chain links TRBV12-5 to TRBJ2-7, with 11 bases aligning to TRBD2. This CDR3 contains 20 residues. The germline V gene encodes CDR1 LGHNT and CDR2 FRNRAP. V shed 0 bases and J 2 bases; nucleotides not matched to a gene: 15. CDR3 DNA: TGTGCTAGTGGTTTGGTACGTTCTAGCGGGGGGACCCCAAGCCCCTACGAGCAGTACTTC. Translated: CASGLVRSSGGTPSPYEQYF. The complete variable domain, with remaining parts taken from reference TRBV12-5 and TRBJ2-7, reads DARVTQTPRHKVTEMGQEVTMRCQPILGHNTVFWYRQTMMQGLELLAYFRNRAPLDDSGMPKDRFSAEMPDATLATLKIQPSEPRDSAVYFCASGLVRSSGGTPSPYEQYFGPGTRLTVT.

This clonotype turned up a few times. The chain couples TRBV29-1 to TRBJ2-2; 7 nucleotides line up with TRBD1. V lost 3 bases to trimming and J lost 7 bases; unmatched junction nucleotides: 5. Germline loops: CDR1 SQVTM, CDR2 ANQGSEA. The CDR3 consists of 13 residues. The CDR3 sequence is CSVDWTGGGELFF. CDR3 sequence (DNA): TGCAGCGTTGATTGGACAGGTGGCGGGGAGCTGTTTTTT.

The rearrangement links TRBV6-5 to TRBJ2-1; 11 bases align to TRBD2. With V trimmed by 6 bases and J by 9 bases, 10 bases remained unmatched. CDR1 MNHEY and CDR2 SVGAGI come from the germline V gene. This CDR3 contains 15 residues. As DNA, the CDR3 is TGTGCCAGCAGCACCCCCGGGACTAGCGGAGTTGAGCAGTTCTTC. Protein sequence: CASSTPGTSGVEQFF.

This clonotype was recorded at least ten times. As DNA, the CDR3 is TGTGCCAGCGGACAGCGGGGGAATCTCGAGCAGTACTTC. It encodes CASGQRGNLEQYF. The chain combines TRBV6-5 with TRBJ2-7; 8 bases line up with TRBD2. CDR1 is MNHEY, CDR2 SVGAGI, per germline. V was pared by 8 bases and J by 6 bases, with 9 bases of the junction left unmatched. The CDR3 has 13 amino acids.

This clonotype was seen ten or more times. The chain uses TRBV4-2 and TRBJ2-5; D is undetermined. The germline gives CDR1 LGHNA, CDR2 YNFKEQ. The CDR3 is 13 amino acids. The ends were cut back, 0 bases at V and 3 bases at J, with 5 bases in the middle. CDR3 sequence: CASSQEGKETQYF. The CDR3 DNA sequence: TGTGCCAGCAGCCAAGAGGGGAAAGAGACCCAGTACTTC.

The chain employs TRBV7-2 and TRBJ2-1; TRBD2 matches at 8 bases. This CDR3 contains 15 residues. Germline V CDR1 and CDR2: SGHTA, FQGNSA. The ends lost 6 bases at V and 4 bases at J; junction bases unmatched: 8. DNA of the CDR3: TGTGCCAGCAGGTCGGGAGGGGGTGGTTACAATGAGCAGTTCTTC. Translation gives CASRSGGGGYNEQFF.

The V and J genes are TRBV4-3 and TRBJ2-2; D not resolved. Germline CDR1 and CDR2: LGHNA and YSLEER. Trimming left V 1 base short and J 0 bases short, with 6 bases between. The CDR3 totals 15 residues. The DNA for the CDR3 is TGCGCCAGCAGCCAAGTTATTACGAACACCGGGGAGCTGTTTTTT. Amino acids: CASSQVITNTGELFF.

The chain is built from TRBV27 and TRBJ2-1; D may be TRBD1 or TRBD2 (7 bases each). Germline V CDR1 and CDR2: MNHEY, SMNVEV (reference sequence). The CDR3 spans 13 residues. The V end lost 7 bases, the J end lost 7 bases, and 14 bases lay between the germline ends. DNA for the CDR3: TGTGCCAGCACCAAGCAGGGGGGGAATGAGCAGTTCTTC. It yields the protein CASTKQGGNEQFF.

This clonotype was seen a few times. CDR3 nucleotide sequence: TGCAGCGGAGAAGGGCAGCCATTATACAATGAGCAGTTCTTC. Its protein product is CSGEGQPLYNEQFF. The chain carries TRBV29-1 and TRBJ2-1; D remains unclear. Germline CDR1 reads SQVTM; CDR2 reads ANQGSEA. The CDR3 is 14 residues long. V shed 7 bases and J shed 4 bases, with 17 bases lying between them.

The chain combines TRBV7-2 with TRBJ2-5, with D tentatively TRBD2 (5 bases). Germline values: CDR1 SGHTA, CDR2 FQGNSA. CDR3 length: 16 amino acids. Trimming shortened V by 1 base and J by 2 bases, and 14 bases separated the two germline ends. The CDR3 coding sequence is TGTGCCAGCAGCTTAGATCTTATGTCGGGACAAGAGACCCAGTACTTC. It codes for CASSLDLMSGQETQYF.